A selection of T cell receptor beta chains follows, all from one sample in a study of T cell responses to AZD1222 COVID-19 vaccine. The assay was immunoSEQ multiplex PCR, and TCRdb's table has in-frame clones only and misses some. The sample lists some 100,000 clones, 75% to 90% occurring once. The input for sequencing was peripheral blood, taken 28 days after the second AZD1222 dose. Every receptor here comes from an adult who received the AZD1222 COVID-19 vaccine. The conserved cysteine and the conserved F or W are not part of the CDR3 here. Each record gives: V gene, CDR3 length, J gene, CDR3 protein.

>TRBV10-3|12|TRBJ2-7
AINPSGESYEQY
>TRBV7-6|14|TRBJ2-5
ASSSPRRTGKETQY
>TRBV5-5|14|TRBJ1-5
ASSSTGRVLNQPQH
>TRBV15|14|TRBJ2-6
ATSRDASSGANVLT
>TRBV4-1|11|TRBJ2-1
ASSTQGWNEQF
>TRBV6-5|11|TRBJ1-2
ASSQTGGYGYT
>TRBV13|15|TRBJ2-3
ASSAWGLAGGVNTQY
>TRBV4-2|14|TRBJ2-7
ASSQGEVGQAYEQY
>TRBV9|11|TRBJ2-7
ASSAEHSGGQY
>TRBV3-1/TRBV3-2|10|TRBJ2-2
ASRKGSGELF
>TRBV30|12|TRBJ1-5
AWSGGQGGQPQH
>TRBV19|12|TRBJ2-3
ASSRDRDTDTQY
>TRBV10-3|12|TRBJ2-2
AISESRGGGELF
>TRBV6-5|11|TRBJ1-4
ASSRGTGSNLF
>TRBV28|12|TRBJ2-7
ASSLSAGSDEQY
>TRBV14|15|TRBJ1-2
ASSPDRFDQGAQGYT
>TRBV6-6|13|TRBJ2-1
ASRSGTRTYNEQF
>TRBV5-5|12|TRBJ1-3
ASTKRDGRNTIY
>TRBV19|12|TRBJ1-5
ASSNPYSNQPQH
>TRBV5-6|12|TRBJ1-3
ASSFGQPGNTIY
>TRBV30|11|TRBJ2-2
AWTGGASGELF
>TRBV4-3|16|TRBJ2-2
ASSQDWVTGANTGELF
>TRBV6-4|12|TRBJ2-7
ASSENPTGAEQY
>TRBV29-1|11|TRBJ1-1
SVVDRGNEGAF
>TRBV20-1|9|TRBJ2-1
SARRHNEQF
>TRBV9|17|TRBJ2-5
ASRARPGLDRVSGETQY
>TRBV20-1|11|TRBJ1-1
SASRRRNTEAF
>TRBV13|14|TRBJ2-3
ASSPRLAGGLDTQY
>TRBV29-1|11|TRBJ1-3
SVVRTDGNTIY
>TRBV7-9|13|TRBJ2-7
ASSNVEGLPNEQY
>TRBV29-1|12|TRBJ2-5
SVSHLAGEETQY
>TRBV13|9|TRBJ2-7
ASSSRDEQY
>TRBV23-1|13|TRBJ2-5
ASSRRQGKEETQY
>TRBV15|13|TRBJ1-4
ATSRDGQGSEKLF
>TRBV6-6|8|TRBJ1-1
ASGPNEAF
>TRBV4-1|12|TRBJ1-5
ASRYPRANQPQH
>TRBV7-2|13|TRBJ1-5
ASSLVGDFNQPQH
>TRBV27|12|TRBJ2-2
ASSFRLNTGELF
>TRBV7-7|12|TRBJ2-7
ASSRDRDSYEQY
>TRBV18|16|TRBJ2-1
ASSPNEPGRVSYNEQF
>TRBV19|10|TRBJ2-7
ASKGTGIEQY
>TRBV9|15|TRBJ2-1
ASSVGTAGGPYNEQF
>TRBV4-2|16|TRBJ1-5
ASSQDSGRGGGNQPQH
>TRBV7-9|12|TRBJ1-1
ASSSDRAWAEAF
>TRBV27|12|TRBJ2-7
ASSPRQASYEQY
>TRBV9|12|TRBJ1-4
ASSSGGRGEKLF
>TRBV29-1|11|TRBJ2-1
SGLGWGSNEQF
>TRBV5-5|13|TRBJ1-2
ASSLTGLANYGYT
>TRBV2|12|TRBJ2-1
ASSRGNSYNEQF
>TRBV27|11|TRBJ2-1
ASSYAGNNEQF
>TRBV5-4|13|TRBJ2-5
ASSLAERGQETQY
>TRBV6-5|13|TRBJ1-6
ASKGQGAYNSPLH
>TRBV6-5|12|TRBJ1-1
ASSSQGALTEAF
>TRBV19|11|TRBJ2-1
ASSMGWGSEQF
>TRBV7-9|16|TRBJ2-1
ASSPHRGGEETYNEQF
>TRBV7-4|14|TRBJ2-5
ASSLSGQGAGETQY
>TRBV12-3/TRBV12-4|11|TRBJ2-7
ASSRDNTYEQY
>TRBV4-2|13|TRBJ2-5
ASSQEGGGVETQY
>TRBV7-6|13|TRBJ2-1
ASSFSGFKGNEQF